The 2 T cell receptor beta chains reported below all come from one sample, sequenced in a study of identical twins. In TCRdb, the 5' RACE reads were re-called with MiXCR into one record per CDR3 protein. Of more than 600,000 distinct CDR3 sequences listed, about 20% were seen once; the top ten hold around 13%. This same sample was also taken into another study, of T cells expressing NK-cell markers.

The sample taken for sequencing was PBMCs. The origin of the receptors is a woman aged 18-29 years in good health.

This CDR3 is CASSVGQGIISTDTQYF. In DNA form, the CDR3 reads TGTGCCAGCAGCGTAGGACAGGGGATTATTAGCACAGATACGCAGTATTTT. This rearrangement joins TRBV9 to TRBJ2-3, with 8 bases identical to TRBD1. The length of the CDR3 is 17 residues. Germline CDR1 is SGDLS and CDR2 is YYNGEE. V shed 0 bases and J 0 bases; nucleotides not matched to a gene: 6.

The table lists this clonotype with a few counts. The chain links TRBV20-1 to TRBJ1-4, with D unresolved. The V end was cut by 0 bases, the J end by 7 bases, with 15 bases between. Germline V lookup: CDR1 DFQATT, CDR2 SNEGSKA (reference sequence). The CDR3 consists of 15 residues. This CDR3 is CSAREGLPFGEKLFF. The CDR3, as DNA: TGCAGTGCTAGAGAGGGGTTACCCTTCGGTGAAAAACTGTTTTTT.